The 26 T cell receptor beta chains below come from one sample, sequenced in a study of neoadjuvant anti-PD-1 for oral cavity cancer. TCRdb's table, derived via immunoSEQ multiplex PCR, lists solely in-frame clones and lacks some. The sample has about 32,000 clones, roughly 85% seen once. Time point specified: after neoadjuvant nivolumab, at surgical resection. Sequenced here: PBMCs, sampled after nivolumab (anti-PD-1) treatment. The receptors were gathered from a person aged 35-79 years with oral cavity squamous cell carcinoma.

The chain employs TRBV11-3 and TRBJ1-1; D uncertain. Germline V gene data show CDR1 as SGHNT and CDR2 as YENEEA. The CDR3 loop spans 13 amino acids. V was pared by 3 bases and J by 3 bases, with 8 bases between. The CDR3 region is CASSLNQYTEAFF. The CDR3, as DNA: TGTGCCAGCAGCTTGAATCAGTACACTGAAGCTTTCTTT. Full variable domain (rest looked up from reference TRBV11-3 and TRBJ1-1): EAGVVQSPRYKIIEKKQPVAFWCNPISGHNTLYWYLQNLGQGPELLIRYENEEAVDDSQLPKDRFSAERLKGVDSTLKIQPAELGDSAVYLCASSLNQYTEAFFGQGTRLTVV.

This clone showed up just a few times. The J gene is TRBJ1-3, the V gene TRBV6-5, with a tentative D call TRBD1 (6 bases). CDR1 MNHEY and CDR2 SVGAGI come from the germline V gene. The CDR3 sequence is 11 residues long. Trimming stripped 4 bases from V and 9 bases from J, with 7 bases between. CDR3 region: CASSFRGTIYF. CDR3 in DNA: TGTGCCAGCAGTTTCAGGGGCACCATATATTTT.

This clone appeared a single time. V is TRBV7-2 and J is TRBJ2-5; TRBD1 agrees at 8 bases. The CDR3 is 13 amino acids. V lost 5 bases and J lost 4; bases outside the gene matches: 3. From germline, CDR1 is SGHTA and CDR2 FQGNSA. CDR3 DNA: TGTGCCAGCAGCAAAACAGGGGGAGAGACCCAGTACTTC. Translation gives CASSKTGGETQYF.

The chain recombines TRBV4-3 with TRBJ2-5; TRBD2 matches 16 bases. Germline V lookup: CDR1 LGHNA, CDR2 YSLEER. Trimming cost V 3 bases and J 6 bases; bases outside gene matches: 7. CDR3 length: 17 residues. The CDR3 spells CASSQTGTSGGAQTQYF. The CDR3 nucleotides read TGCGCCAGCAGCCAGACCGGGACTAGCGGGGGGGCGCAGACCCAGTACTTC.

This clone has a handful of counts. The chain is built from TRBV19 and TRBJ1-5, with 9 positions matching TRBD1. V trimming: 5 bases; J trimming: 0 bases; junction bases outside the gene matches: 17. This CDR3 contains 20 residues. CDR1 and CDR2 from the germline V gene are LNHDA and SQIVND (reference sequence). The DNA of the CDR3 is TGTGCCAGTAGTGGGGGGCCGCCGGGACAGGGCCCTTATAGCAATCAGCCCCAGCATTTT. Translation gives CASSGGPPGQGPYSNQPQHF.

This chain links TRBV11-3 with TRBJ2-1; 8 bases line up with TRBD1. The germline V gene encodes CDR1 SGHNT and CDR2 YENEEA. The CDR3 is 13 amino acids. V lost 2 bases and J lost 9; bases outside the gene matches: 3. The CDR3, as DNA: TGTGCCAGCAGCTTATCTGGACAGGGTGAGCAGTTCTTC. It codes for CASSLSGQGEQFF.

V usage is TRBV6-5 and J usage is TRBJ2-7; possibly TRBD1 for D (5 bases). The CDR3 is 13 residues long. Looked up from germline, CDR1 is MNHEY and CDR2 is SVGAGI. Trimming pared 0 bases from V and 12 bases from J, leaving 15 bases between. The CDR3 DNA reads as TGTGCCAGCAGTTACTCGGGGCAGCCTAAGATGTACTTC. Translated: CASSYSGQPKMYF.

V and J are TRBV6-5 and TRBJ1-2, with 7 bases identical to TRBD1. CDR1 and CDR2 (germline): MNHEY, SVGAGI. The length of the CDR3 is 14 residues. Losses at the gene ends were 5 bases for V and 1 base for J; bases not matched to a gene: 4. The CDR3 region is CASSRTGLNYGYTF. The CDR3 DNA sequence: TGTGCCAGCAGTAGGACAGGTCTTAACTATGGCTACACCTTC.

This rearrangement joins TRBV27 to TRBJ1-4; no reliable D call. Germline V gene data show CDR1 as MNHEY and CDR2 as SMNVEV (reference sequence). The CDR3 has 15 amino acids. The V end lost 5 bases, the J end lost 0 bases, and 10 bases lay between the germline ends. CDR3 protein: CASSPRFATNEKLFF. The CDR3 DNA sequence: TGTGCCAGCAGTCCGAGATTTGCAACTAATGAAAAACTGTTTTTT.

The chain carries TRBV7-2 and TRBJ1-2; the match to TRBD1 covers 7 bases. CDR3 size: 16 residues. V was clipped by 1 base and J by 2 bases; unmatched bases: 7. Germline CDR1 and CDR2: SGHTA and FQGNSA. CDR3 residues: CASSLGDRVRNYGYTF. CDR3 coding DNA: TGTGCCAGCAGCTTAGGTGACAGGGTCCGGAACTATGGCTACACCTTC.

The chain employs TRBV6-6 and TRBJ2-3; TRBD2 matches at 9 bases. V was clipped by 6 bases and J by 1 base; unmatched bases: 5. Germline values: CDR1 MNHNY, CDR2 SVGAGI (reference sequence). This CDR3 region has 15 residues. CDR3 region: CASRAQRGGTDTQYF. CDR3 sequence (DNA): TGTGCCAGCAGAGCCCAGCGGGGGGGCACAGATACGCAGTATTTT.

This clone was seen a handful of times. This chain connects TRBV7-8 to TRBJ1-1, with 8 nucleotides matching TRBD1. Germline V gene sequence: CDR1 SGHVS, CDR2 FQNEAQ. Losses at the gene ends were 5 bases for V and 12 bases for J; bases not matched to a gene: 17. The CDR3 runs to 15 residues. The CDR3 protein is CASSAQPGQAGPTFF. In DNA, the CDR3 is TGTGCCAGCAGCGCCCAACCGGGACAGGCGGGGCCAACTTTCTTT.

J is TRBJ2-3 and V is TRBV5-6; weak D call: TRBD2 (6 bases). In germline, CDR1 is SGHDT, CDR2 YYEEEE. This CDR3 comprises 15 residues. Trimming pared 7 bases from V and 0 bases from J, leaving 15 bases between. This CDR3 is CASAPPGASTDTQYF. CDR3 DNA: TGTGCCAGCGCTCCGCCGGGAGCCAGCACAGATACGCAGTATTTT.

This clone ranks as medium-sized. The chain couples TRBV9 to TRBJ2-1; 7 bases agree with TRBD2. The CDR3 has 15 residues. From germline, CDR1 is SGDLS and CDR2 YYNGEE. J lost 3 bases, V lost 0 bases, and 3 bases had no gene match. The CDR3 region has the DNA TGTGCCAGCAGCGTAGGTGGGGGGGACTACAATGAGCAGTTCTTC. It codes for CASSVGGGDYNEQFF.

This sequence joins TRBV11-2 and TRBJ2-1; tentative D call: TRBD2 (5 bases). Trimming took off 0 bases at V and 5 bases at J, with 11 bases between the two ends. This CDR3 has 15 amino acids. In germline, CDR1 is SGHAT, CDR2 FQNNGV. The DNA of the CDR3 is TGTGCCAGCAGCTTAGATTCGGGGTGGAACAATGAGCAGTTCTTC. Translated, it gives CASSLDSGWNNEQFF.

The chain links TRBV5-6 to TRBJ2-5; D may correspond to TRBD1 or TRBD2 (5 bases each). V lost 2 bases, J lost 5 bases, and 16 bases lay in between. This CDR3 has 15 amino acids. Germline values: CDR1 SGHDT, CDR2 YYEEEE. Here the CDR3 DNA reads TGTGCCAGCAGCTTCATCGTTGGGGGTGGGGAGACCCAGTACTTC. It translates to CASSFIVGGGETQYF.

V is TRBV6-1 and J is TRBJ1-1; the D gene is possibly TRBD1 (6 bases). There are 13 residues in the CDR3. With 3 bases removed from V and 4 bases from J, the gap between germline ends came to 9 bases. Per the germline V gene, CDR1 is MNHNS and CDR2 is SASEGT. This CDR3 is CASSDRGITEAFF. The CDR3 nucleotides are TGTGCCAGCAGTGACAGGGGTATCACTGAAGCTTTCTTT.

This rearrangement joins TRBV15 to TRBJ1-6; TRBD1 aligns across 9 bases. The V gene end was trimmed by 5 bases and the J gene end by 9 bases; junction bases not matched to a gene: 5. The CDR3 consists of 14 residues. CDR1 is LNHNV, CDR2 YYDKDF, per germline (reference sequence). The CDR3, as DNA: TGTGCCACCAGCCGGGACAGGGTGGCTTCACCCCTCCACTTT. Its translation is CATSRDRVASPLHF.

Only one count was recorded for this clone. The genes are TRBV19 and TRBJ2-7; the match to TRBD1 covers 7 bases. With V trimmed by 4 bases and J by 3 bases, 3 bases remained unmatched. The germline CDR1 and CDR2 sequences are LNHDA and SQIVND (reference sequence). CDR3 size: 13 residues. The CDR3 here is CASSRQGYYEQYF. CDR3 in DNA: TGTGCCAGTAGTAGACAGGGATACTACGAGCAGTACTTC.

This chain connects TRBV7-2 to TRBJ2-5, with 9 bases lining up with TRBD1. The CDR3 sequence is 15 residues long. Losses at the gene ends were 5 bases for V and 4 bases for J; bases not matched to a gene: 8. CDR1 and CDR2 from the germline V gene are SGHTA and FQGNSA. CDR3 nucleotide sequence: TGTGCCAGCAGCCGTCCCGGGACAGGGTCAGAGACCCAGTACTTC. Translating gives CASSRPGTGSETQYF.

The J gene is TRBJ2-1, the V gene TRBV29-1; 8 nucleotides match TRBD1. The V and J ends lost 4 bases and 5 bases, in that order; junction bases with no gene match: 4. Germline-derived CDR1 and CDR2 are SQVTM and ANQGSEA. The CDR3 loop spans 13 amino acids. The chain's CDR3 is CSVGTGRNNEQFF. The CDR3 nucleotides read TGCAGCGTTGGGACAGGGAGAAACAATGAGCAGTTCTTC.

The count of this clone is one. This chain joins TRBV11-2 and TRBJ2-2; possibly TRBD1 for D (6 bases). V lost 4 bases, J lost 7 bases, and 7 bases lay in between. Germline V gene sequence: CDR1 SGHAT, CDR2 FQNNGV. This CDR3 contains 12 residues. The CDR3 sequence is CASSSGVGELFF. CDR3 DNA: TGTGCCAGCAGCTCAGGGGTCGGGGAGCTGTTTTTT. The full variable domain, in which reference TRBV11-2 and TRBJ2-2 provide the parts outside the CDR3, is EAGVAQSPRYKIIEKRQSVAFWCNPISGHATLYWYQQILGQGPKLLIQFQNNGVVDDSQLPKDRFSAERLKGVDSTLKIQPAKLEDSAVYLCASSSGVGELFFGEGSRLTVL.

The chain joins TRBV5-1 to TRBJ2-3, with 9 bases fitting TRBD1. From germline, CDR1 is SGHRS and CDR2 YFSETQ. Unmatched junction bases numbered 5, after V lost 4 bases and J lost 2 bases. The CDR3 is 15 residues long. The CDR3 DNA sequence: TGCGCCAGCAGCGCGGGACAGGGCATCACAGATACGCAGTATTTT. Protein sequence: CASSAGQGITDTQYF.

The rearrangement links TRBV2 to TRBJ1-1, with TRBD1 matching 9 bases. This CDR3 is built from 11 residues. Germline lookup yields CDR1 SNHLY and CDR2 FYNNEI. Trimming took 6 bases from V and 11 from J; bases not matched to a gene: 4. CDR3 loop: CASRAGTGAFF. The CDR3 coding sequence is TGTGCCAGCAGAGCCGGGACAGGGGCTTTCTTT.

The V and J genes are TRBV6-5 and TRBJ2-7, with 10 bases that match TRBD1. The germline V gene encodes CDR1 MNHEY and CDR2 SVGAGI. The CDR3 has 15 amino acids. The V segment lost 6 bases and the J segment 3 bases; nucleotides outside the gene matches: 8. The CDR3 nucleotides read TGTGCCAGCAGCCCGACAGGGGGCGCAGGCTACGAGCAGTACTTC. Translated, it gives CASSPTGGAGYEQYF.

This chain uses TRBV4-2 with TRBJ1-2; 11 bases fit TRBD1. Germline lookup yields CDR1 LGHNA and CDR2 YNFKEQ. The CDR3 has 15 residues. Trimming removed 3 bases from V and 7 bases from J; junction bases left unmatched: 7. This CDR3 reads CASSQRTGGSAGYTF. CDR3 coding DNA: TGTGCCAGCAGCCAGAGGACAGGGGGCTCGGCTGGCTACACCTTC.